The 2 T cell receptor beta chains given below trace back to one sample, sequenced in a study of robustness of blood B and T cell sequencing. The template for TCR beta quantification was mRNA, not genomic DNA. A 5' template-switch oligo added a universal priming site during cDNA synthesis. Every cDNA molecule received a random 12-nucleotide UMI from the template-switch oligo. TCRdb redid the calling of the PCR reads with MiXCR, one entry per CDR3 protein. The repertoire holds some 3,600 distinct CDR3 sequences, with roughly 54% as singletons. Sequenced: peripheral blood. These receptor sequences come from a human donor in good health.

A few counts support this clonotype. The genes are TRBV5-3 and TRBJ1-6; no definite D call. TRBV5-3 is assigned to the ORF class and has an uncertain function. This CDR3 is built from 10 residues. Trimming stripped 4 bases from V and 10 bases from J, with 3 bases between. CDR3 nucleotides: TGTGCCAGAAGCCAGTCACCCCTCCACTTT. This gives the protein CARSQSPLHF.

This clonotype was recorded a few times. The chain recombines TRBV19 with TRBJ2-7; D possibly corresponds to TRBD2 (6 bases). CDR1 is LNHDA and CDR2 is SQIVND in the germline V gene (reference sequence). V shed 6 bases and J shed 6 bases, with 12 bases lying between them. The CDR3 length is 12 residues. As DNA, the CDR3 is TGTGCCAGTAGCGGAGGGTCCGCCGAGCAGTACTTC. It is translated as CASSGGSAEQYF.